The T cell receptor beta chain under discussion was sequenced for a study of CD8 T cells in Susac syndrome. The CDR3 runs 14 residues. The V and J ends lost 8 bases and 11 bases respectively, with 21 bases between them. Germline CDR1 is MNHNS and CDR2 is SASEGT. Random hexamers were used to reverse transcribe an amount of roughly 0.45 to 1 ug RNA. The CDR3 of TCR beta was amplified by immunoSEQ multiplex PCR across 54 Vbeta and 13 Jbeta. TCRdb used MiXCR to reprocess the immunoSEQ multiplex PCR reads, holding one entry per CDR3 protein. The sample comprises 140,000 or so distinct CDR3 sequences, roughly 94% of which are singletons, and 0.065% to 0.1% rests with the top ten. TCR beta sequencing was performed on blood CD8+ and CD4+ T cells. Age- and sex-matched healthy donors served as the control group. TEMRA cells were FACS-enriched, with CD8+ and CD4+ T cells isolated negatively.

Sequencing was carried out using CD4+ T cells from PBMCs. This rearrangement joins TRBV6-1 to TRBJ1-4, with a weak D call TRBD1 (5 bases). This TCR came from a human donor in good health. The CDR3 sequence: CASWEVVGAGKLFF. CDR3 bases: TGTGCCAGCTGGGAGGTTGTAGGGGCGGGTAAACTGTTTTTT.